This paragraph reports one T cell receptor (beta chain). Its antigen is not yet known. No much larger clone exists at a distance of one base, and base qualities are not known. Enrolling through a virtual design, the prospective study's participants ranged in age from roughly 18 to 89 years and lived across 20 to 25 United States geographic areas. In the prospective study, participants were assigned to cohorts based on the clinical history participants reported in a screening survey and a study questionnaire. Recovered participants in ImmuneRACE Cohort 3 were defined as having two consecutive negative NP/OP PCR tests, clearance from a healthcare professional, or resolution of symptoms. Each participant in the prospective study had whole blood, serum and a nasopharyngeal or oropharyngeal swab collected by mobile phlebotomists. Participants in the prospective study had the option to provide additional blood draws and questionnaires over a roughly 2-month period. Before DNA extraction, prospective study blood samples were shipped either frozen or at room temperature.

This entry is derived from a study of blood T cell repertoires in COVID-19 (dated by TCRdb to the early 2020s). In the study overall: Collaborator samples came from the United States, Italy and Spain and covered acute and convalescent phases of COVID-19. The samples were drawn from two sources: the first 160 participants of the ongoing ImmuneRACE study, and about 1,300 subjects contributed by 6 global collaborators. Deeply sampled blood TCRbeta repertoires from subjects exposed to, actively infected with, or recovered from COVID-19 were included in the dataset. The sample metadata nearly always contained a de-identified subject ID, COVID-19 status, age in years and sex. Where available, HLA class I and class II types were obtained from metadata supplied by the sample provider rather than from assay-based typing. The repertoires were made available in a free public database intended to serve as a resource for research on the immune response to SARS-CoV-2. The prospective study material was composed of cDNA or gDNA derived from T cells, B-cell-depleted T cells, or PBMCs. General study outcomes and caveats: The amount of clinical and demographic metadata varied by source and participant and was provided uncurated.

TCRbeta CDR3 regions were amplified from genomic DNA by means of the immunoSEQ Assay, a bias-controlled multiplex PCR. As for how the authors treated the data: The number of nucleated cells in each sample was estimated from the amplification of reference gene primers within the assay. To quantify the absolute abundance of each unique TCRbeta CDR3 rearrangement, sequence reads were collapsed and filtered. For each sample, productive Simpson clonality was calculated as the square root of Simpson's diversity index across productive rearrangements. In its TCRdb copy, this immuneACCESS table keeps in-frame sequences only and misses some clones. Where compared with another copy, unresolved V genes explain less than half of these, and the others have no known cause. That table furnishes V, J and clone size, whereas the DNA furnished D and trimming. The sample table records roughly 180,000 clones; about 82% of these occur just once. Over 7% of the sample rests with the top ten.

Sequences were obtained from PBMCs or T cells enriched from blood (not recorded which). This TCR was recovered from a young woman who had recovered from COVID-19.

The CDR3 loop reads CASSQVSGGSYGYTF. The nucleotide sequence is TGTGCCAGCAGCCAAGTGTCGGGGGGGTCCTATGGCTACACCTTC. Recombination joined TRBV4-2 with TRBJ1-2, with TRBD1 as a weak D call on 5 bases. Reading the germline V gene gives CDR1 LGHNA and CDR2 YNFKEQ. The trim is 1 base for V and 4 bases for J, with a gap of 13 bases between the germline ends. From the cysteine through the phenylalanine, the CDR3 covers 15 amino acids. Kept here is only the CDR3 DNA, which spans 45 bases and is read in frame from base 1.